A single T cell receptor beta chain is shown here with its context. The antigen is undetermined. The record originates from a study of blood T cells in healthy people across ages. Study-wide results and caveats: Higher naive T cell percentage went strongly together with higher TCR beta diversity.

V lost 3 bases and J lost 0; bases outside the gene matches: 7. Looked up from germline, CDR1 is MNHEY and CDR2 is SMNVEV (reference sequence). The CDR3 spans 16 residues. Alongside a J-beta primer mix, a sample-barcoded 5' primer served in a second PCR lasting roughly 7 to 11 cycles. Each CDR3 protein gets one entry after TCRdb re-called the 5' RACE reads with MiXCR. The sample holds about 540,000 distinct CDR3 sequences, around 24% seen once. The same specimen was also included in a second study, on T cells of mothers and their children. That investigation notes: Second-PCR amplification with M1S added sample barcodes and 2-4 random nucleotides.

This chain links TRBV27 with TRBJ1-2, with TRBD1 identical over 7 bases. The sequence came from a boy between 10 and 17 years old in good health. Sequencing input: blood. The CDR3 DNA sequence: TGTGCCAGCAGTTTCCTAGGGACAGACACTAACTATGGCTACACCTTC. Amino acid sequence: CASSFLGTDTNYGYTF.